The 4 T cell receptor beta chains in this list originate from one sample, sequenced in a study of CD8+ T cells in alopecia areata. Extracted RNA was reverse transcribed, and the resulting cDNA served as sequencing template. Sequenced by immunoSEQ multiplex PCR; TCRdb stores in-frame clones only, minus some. The data hold about 200,000 clones, with more than 45% observed a single time. Source: CD4+ T cells sorted from blood, taken at week 0. These receptors all come from a human donor with alopecia areata.

The gene calls are TRBV25-1 and TRBJ2-5, with D unresolved. This CDR3 has 11 amino acids. CDR1 and CDR2 from the germline V gene are MGHDK and SYGVNS. The V and J ends lost 3 bases and 4 bases respectively, with 3 bases between them. In DNA form, the CDR3 reads TGTGCCAGCAGTGACCGAGAGACCCAGTACTTC. It codes for CASSDRETQYF.

The chain has TRBV7-9 and TRBJ2-7; D not resolved. CDR3 size: 12 residues. Germline V gene lookup returns CDR1 SEHNR and CDR2 FQNEAQ (reference sequence). The V and J ends lost 4 bases and 4 bases respectively, with 8 bases between them. CDR3 nucleotide sequence: TGTGCCAGCAGCTCGACTGGGTACGAGCAGTACTTC. Amino acids: CASSSTGYEQYF.

This clone appeared a few times. This rearrangement joins TRBV4-1 to TRBJ2-7; maybe TRBD2 (5 bases). The CDR3 runs to 14 residues. Germline-derived CDR1 and CDR2 are MGHRA and YSYEKL. The germline V and J ends were trimmed by 4 bases and 7 bases, with 17 bases remaining between them. CDR3 residues: CASSRLTDTGEQYF. The CDR3 nucleotides are TGCGCCAGCAGCCGGTTGACTGACACGGGGGAGCAGTACTTC.

This chain joins TRBV25-1 and TRBJ1-3; possibly TRBD1 for D (6 bases). The CDR3 sequence is 14 residues long. The V gene lost 5 bases and the J gene lost 7 bases, with 15 bases spanning the gap. Germline CDR1 reads MGHDK; CDR2 reads SYGVNS. Written as DNA, the CDR3 is TGTGCCAGCAGTTCCGCAGGGGTGAGGAACACCATATATTTT. Translation gives CASSSAGVRNTIYF.